A single sample is the source of the 23 T cell receptor beta chains below, sequenced in a study of blood T cell repertoires in COVID-19. Sequenced by immunoSEQ multiplex PCR; TCRdb stores in-frame clones only, minus some. The sample lists a few hundred thousand clones, around 85% occurring once. Specimen: peripheral blood. The receptors were gathered from a human donor with COVID-19, enrolled during active disease. The donor label of this sample is uncertain.

The chain uses TRBV5-5 and TRBJ1-5; D is uncertain. In germline, CDR1 is SGHKS, CDR2 YYEKEE (reference sequence). The ends were cut back, 0 bases at V and 7 bases at J, with 8 bases in the middle. CDR3 length equals 13 residues. CDR3 DNA sequence: TGTGCCAGCAGCTTGGCCCCCCAGCAGCCCCAGCATTTT. Translation: CASSLAPQQPQHF. Filled out from reference TRBV5-5 and TRBJ1-5, the complete variable domain reads DAGVTQSPTHLIKTRGQQVTLRCSPISGHKSVSWYQQVLGQGPQFIFQYYEKEERGRGNFPDRFSARQFPNYSSELNVNALLLGDSALYLCASSLAPQQPQHFGDGTRLSIL.

V usage is TRBV28 and J usage is TRBJ1-5, with 9 bases lining up with TRBD1. This CDR3 spans 17 amino acids. Trimming at V came to 2 bases and at J to 1 base, leaving 6 bases not matched to a gene. CDR1 is MDHEN, CDR2 SYDVKM, per germline. CDR3: CASSLPSGTGSNQPQHF. The CDR3 nucleotides read TGTGCCAGCAGTTTACCCTCCGGGACAGGGAGCAATCAGCCCCAGCATTTT. The full variable domain, with the rest looked up from reference TRBV28 and TRBJ1-5, is DVKVTQSSRYLVKRTGEKVFLECVQDMDHENMFWYRQDPGLGLRLIYFSYDVKMKEKGDIPEGYSVSREKKERFSLILESASTNQTSMYLCASSLPSGTGSNQPQHFGDGTRLSIL.

CDR3 sequence reads: CASSIVGGRQEHSNQPQHF. For the CDR3, the DNA is TGTGCCAGTAGTATAGTAGGCGGCCGTCAAGAACATAGCAATCAGCCCCAGCATTTT. The chain couples TRBV19 to TRBJ1-5; D is ambiguous. V lost 1 base, J lost 0 bases, and 19 bases lay in between. Per the germline V gene, CDR1 is LNHDA and CDR2 is SQIVND (reference sequence). The CDR3 loop spans 19 amino acids.

V and J are TRBV30 and TRBJ1-2, with a possible D match to TRBD1 (6 bases). Trimming stripped 1 base from V and 3 bases from J, with 9 bases between. Germline V gene sequence: CDR1 GTSNPN, CDR2 SVGIG (reference sequence). CDR3 length equals 13 residues. The CDR3 DNA is TGTGCCTGGAGTGAGGGGGTAGACTATGGCTACACCTTC. Protein sequence: CAWSEGVDYGYTF.

This clone appeared a single time. This chain uses TRBV19 with TRBJ1-4; D is perhaps TRBD1 (6 bases). Germline V gives CDR1 LNHDA, CDR2 SQIVND (reference sequence). CDR3 length equals 14 residues. V was shortened by 6 bases and J by 0 bases, with 8 bases between the two germline ends. The CDR3 DNA is TGTGCCAGTAGCCAGGGGCCAACTAATGAAAAACTGTTTTTT. Amino acids: CASSQGPTNEKLFF.

The gene calls are TRBV19 and TRBJ2-1, with 10 positions matching TRBD2. The V segment lost 2 bases and the J segment 5 bases; nucleotides outside the gene matches: 3. The germline V gene has CDR1 LNHDA and CDR2 SQIVND (reference sequence). This CDR3 has 15 amino acids. The CDR3 DNA sequence: TGTGCCAGTAGTATAAGGACTAGCGGTAACAATGAGCAGTTCTTC. It encodes CASSIRTSGNNEQFF.

The chain combines TRBV27 with TRBJ2-3; D is unclear. Germline V gene lookup returns CDR1 MNHEY and CDR2 SMNVEV (reference sequence). The CDR3 length is 15 residues. V gave up 5 bases and J gave up 5 bases, with 17 bases separating them. The CDR3 is CASSILLGRGDTQYF. CDR3 in DNA: TGTGCCAGCAGTATCCTTTTAGGCCGAGGAGATACGCAGTATTTT.

This clone was counted only a few times. The chain has TRBV30 and TRBJ2-1; a possible D gene is TRBD2 (5 bases). Germline assignment: CDR1 GTSNPN and CDR2 SVGIG (reference sequence). The CDR3 is made up of 15 amino acids. Trimming pared 2 bases from V and 4 bases from J, leaving 15 bases between. The CDR3 DNA follows: TGTGCCTGGAGTTTGGGGAGTGGAATTTACAATGAGCAGTTCTTC. It is translated as CAWSLGSGIYNEQFF.

The chain carries TRBV30 and TRBJ1-5; D possibly corresponds to TRBD1 (5 bases). Germline-derived CDR1 and CDR2 are GTSNPN and SVGIG (reference sequence). The V and J ends lost 6 bases and 6 bases respectively, with 15 bases between them. CDR3 length: 13 amino acids. The CDR3 loop reads CACRTPGRQPQHF. Here the CDR3 DNA reads TGTGCCTGTAGGACCCCAGGGCGTCAGCCCCAGCATTTT.

This sequence joins TRBV18 and TRBJ2-5; D may be TRBD2 (5 bases). The V gene's germline CDR1 is KGHSH and CDR2 LQKENI. V lost 3 bases, J lost 1 base, and 9 bases lay in between. This CDR3 is 14 amino acids long. In DNA form, the CDR3 reads TGTGCCAGCTCACCCGGAGGCCTCCAAGAGACCCAGTACTTC. Protein product: CASSPGGLQETQYF.

The V gene is TRBV5-6, the J gene TRBJ1-4; TRBD1 matches 11 bases. V lost 3 bases, J lost 10 bases, and 8 bases stayed unmatched. Germline-derived CDR1 and CDR2 are SGHDT and YYEEEE. The CDR3 loop spans 15 amino acids. The CDR3 region has the DNA TGTGCCAGCAGCTACCTAGGGGACAGGGGGGCAAAACTGTTTTTT. It specifies CASSYLGDRGAKLFF.

This rearrangement joins TRBV7-2 to TRBJ1-6; D ambiguous. The CDR3 length is 13 residues. Germline loops: CDR1 SGHTA, CDR2 FQGNSA. V shed 0 bases and J shed 8 bases, with 5 bases lying between them. The CDR3: CASSLAEYSPLHF. The CDR3 nucleotides read TGTGCCAGCAGCTTAGCTGAGTATTCACCCCTCCACTTT.

The rearrangement links TRBV6-4 to TRBJ1-5; D remains ambiguous. Germline V gives CDR1 MRHNA, CDR2 SNTAGT. The CDR3 runs to 14 residues. V was cut by 2 bases and J by 1 base, with 6 bases left in between. The CDR3 sequence: CASSDEMSNQPQHF. In nucleotides, the CDR3 is TGTGCCAGCAGTGACGAGATGAGCAATCAGCCCCAGCATTTT.

The chain carries TRBV9 and TRBJ2-1; 12 positions agree with TRBD1. The V segment lost 4 bases and the J segment 11 bases; nucleotides outside the gene matches: 13. This CDR3 is built from 16 residues. CDR1 SGDLS and CDR2 YYNGEE come from the germline V gene. The DNA for the CDR3 is TGTGCCAGCAGCACGTCCGGGACAGGGGGCGGGCGGCAGCAGTTCTTC. Protein product: CASSTSGTGGGRQQFF.

The gene calls are TRBV5-1 and TRBJ1-2, with 7 bases that match TRBD1. With 5 bases clipped from V and 6 bases from J, the junction kept 4 bases outside the gene matches. The germline V gene has CDR1 SGHRS and CDR2 YFSETQ. The CDR3 spans 12 residues. The CDR3 reads CASSYRGDGYTF. The CDR3 region has the DNA TGCGCCAGCAGTTACAGGGGAGATGGCTACACCTTC.

The J gene is TRBJ1-2, the V gene TRBV7-2, with D perhaps TRBD1 (6 bases). The V gene's germline CDR1 is SGHTA and CDR2 FQGNSA. With 2 bases removed from V and 5 bases from J, the gap between germline ends came to 6 bases. CDR3 length: 12 residues. The DNA of the CDR3 is TGTGCCAGCAGCTTAAGGGGGTATGGCTACACCTTC. Its translation is CASSLRGYGYTF. The complete variable domain, with remaining parts taken from reference TRBV7-2 and TRBJ1-2, reads GAGVSQSPSNKVTEKGKDVELRCDPISGHTALYWYRQSLGQGLEFLIYFQGNSAPDKSGLPSDRFSAERTGGSVSTLTIQRTQQEDSAVYLCASSLRGYGYTFGSGTRLTVV.

The chain uses TRBV24-1 and TRBJ1-2; D uncertain. CDR3 size: 12 residues. CDR1 and CDR2 (germline): KGHDR, SFDVKD. V lost 3 bases to trimming and J lost 5 bases, with 6 bases between them. The CDR3 loop is CATSDAQYGYTF. CDR3 in DNA: TGTGCCACCAGTGATGCCCAGTATGGCTACACCTTC.

The genes are TRBV4-3 and TRBJ2-4, with 7 positions matching TRBD1. Germline V CDR1 and CDR2: LGHNA, YSLEER. The CDR3 sequence is 16 residues long. Trimming removed 0 bases from V and 3 bases from J; junction bases left unmatched: 5. The CDR3 region is CASSQDWAGGKNIQYF. The CDR3 DNA sequence: TGCGCCAGCAGCCAAGATTGGGCAGGGGGCAAAAACATTCAGTACTTC.

This chain connects TRBV27 to TRBJ1-4; 8 nucleotides line up with TRBD1. The germline CDR1 and CDR2 sequences are MNHEY and SMNVEV (reference sequence). The V and J ends lost 2 bases and 5 bases, in that order; junction bases with no gene match: 16. The CDR3 is 19 amino acids. CDR3: CASSLRGRDRRLWNEKLFF. The CDR3, as DNA: TGTGCCAGCAGTTTACGGGGCAGGGACAGGCGGTTGTGGAATGAAAAACTGTTTTTT.

The rearrangement joins TRBV28 to TRBJ2-7; a weak D match, TRBD1 (5 bases). The germline V gene has CDR1 MDHEN and CDR2 SYDVKM. Between the trimmed V and J ends, which lost 7 bases and 7 bases, there was a span of 11 bases. This CDR3 has 11 amino acids. The CDR3 protein is CASMGLTEQYF. The CDR3 DNA sequence: TGTGCCAGCATGGGGCTGACGGAGCAGTACTTC.

This sequence joins TRBV7-3 and TRBJ2-7, with D maybe TRBD1 (5 bases). Germline CDR1 SGHTA, CDR2 FQGTGA. This CDR3 is 12 amino acids long. V was pared by 4 bases and J by 6 bases, with 10 bases between. The CDR3 here is CASSSSGFEQYF. DNA for the CDR3: TGTGCCAGCAGCTCGTCAGGGTTCGAGCAGTACTTC.

The V and J genes are TRBV11-1 and TRBJ1-5; TRBD1 might be the D (6 bases). The germline gives CDR1 SGHAT, CDR2 FQDESV (reference sequence). Deletions cut 5 bases from V and 3 bases from J, with 14 bases between. This CDR3 has 15 amino acids. In nucleotides, the CDR3 is TGTGCCAGCAGCGGCGGGGGGGCAGACAATCAGCCCCAGCATTTT. Translated: CASSGGGADNQPQHF.

This rearrangement joins TRBV4-1 to TRBJ2-7; 10 bases match TRBD2. From germline, CDR1 is MGHRA and CDR2 YSYEKL. V lost 0 bases to trimming and J lost 7 bases; unmatched junction nucleotides: 12. The CDR3 sequence is 17 residues long. The CDR3 reads CASSQDRASGSPWEQYF. The CDR3 DNA is TGCGCCAGCAGCCAAGATAGGGCTAGCGGGAGTCCGTGGGAGCAGTACTTC.